These T cell receptor beta chains were read from a single sample in a study of cytomegalovirus exposure and HLA in healthy donors. The method was immunoSEQ multiplex PCR; TCRdb's version includes in-frame clones alone and lacks a portion of them. Of 200,000 to 300,000 clones in the sample, approximately 84% were seen once. The material sequenced was PBMCs. The receptors here all came from a middle-aged woman in good health and CMV-seropositive. The CDR3 runs from the conserved cysteine through the conserved F or W. A D gene is named only where the DNA matches it firmly. Size tells how often a clone was seen (once, few, many) or the class of an expanded clone, and some rows leave it out.

-,TRBJ1-2,12,TRBV19,-,CASSTGMGGYTF,TGTGCCAGTAGTACGGGAATGGGTGGCTACACCTTC
-,TRBJ1-5,18,TRBV28,-,CASSFRGTHRLANQPQHF,TGTGCCAGCAGTTTTAGAGGGACACACCGACTAGCCAATCAGCCCCAGCACTTT
-,TRBJ1-1,14,TRBV21-1,-,CASDRQGGYSEAFF,TGTGCCAGCGACCGACAGGGCGGTTATAGTGAAGCTTTCTTT
-,TRBJ2-7,13,TRBV11-1,-,CASSLVAAGEQYF,TGTGCCAGCAGCTTAGTAGCCGCTGGGGAGCAGTACTTC
TRBD2,TRBJ2-3,18,TRBV14,-,CASSQGQVAGGPRSTQYF,TGTGCCAGCAGCCAAGGACAGGTAGCGGGAGGGCCACGCAGTACGCAGTATTTT
-,TRBJ2-7,13,TRBV7-9,-,CASSMSFSYEQYF,TGTGCCAGCAGCATGTCATTCTCCTACGAGCAGTACTTC
TRBD1,TRBJ2-7,15,TRBV11-3,once,CASSLDGQATSEQYF,TGTGCCAGCAGCTTAGATGGACAGGCAACCTCCGAGCAGTACTTC
-,TRBJ2-2,15,TRBV11-2,-,CASSLPRGGLGELFF,TGTGCCAGCAGCTTACCCAGGGGCGGGTTAGGGGAGCTGTTTTTT
-,TRBJ2-3,13,TRBV5-1,-,CASSSLVTDTQYF,TGCGCCAGCAGCTCTCTAGTAACAGATACGCAGTATTTT
-,TRBJ1-3,13,TRBV28,once,CASTSPGGHTIYF,TGTGCCAGCACCTCACCGGGTGGCCACACCATATATTTT
-,TRBJ2-7,13,TRBV6-1,few,CASSVDSSYEQYF,TGTGCCAGCAGTGTGGACAGCTCCTACGAGCAGTACTTC
-,TRBJ2-5,11,TRBV28,-,CASSQGETQYF,TGTGCCAGCAGTCAGGGGGAGACCCAGTACTTC
TRBD1,TRBJ1-6,15,TRBV6-5,-,CASQLTGTGTSPLHF,TGTGCCAGCCAGTTGACCGGGACAGGGACCTCACCCCTCCACTTT
-,TRBJ2-7,14,TRBV7-2,-,CASSRGGGVYEQYF,TGTGCCAGCAGCCGAGGGGGCGGGGTCTACGAGCAGTACTTC
-,TRBJ1-2,14,TRBV5-4,-,CASSYGRANYGYTF,TGTGCCAGCAGCTATGGCAGGGCTAACTATGGCTACACCTTC
TRBD1,TRBJ1-1,13,TRBV4-1,-,CASSQGQTLEAFF,TGCGCCAGCAGCCAGGGACAGACCTTAGAAGCTTTCTTT
-,TRBJ1-1,16,TRBV5-1,-,CASSQETTYQGTEAFF,TGCGCCAGCAGCCAGGAAACCACCTATCAGGGCACTGAAGCTTTCTTT
-,TRBJ2-1,16,TRBV19,-,CASSIGAGTPRDEQFF,TGTGCCAGTAGTATAGGGGCTGGGACTCCCAGAGATGAGCAGTTCTTC
TRBD2,TRBJ2-2,17,TRBV13,-,CASRPPGTSGRAGELFF,TGTGCCAGCAGACCGCCGGGAACTAGCGGGAGGGCCGGGGAGCTGTTTTTT
TRBD2,TRBJ2-7,14,TRBV7-6,-,CASSATGGGYEQYF,TGTGCCAGCAGCGCAACGGGCGGGGGGTACGAGCAGTACTTC
-,TRBJ2-7,14,TRBV11-2,few,CASSLGSWQDEQYF,TGTGCCAGCAGCTTAGGCTCCTGGCAGGACGAGCAGTACTTC
-,TRBJ1-2,17,TRBV19,-,CASSIGETQMINYGYTF,TGTGCCAGTAGTATCGGTGAAACACAGATGATTAACTATGGCTACACCTTC